Below, 6 T cell receptor beta chains from the same sample are listed, as sequenced in a study of T cell responses to AZD1222 COVID-19 vaccine. Profiled with immunoSEQ multiplex PCR; TCRdb holds only in-frame clones, not every one. Among around 89,000 clones listed, about 91% were seen once. Sequencing used peripheral blood, obtained 28 days after the second AZD1222 dose. These receptors were taken from an adult who received the AZD1222 COVID-19 vaccine.

The chain is built from TRBV25-1 and TRBJ1-1; 7 bases map to TRBD1. After removal of 7 bases from V and 3 bases from J, the junction contained 5 bases not matched to a gene. CDR3 length: 13 residues. CDR1 is MGHDK, CDR2 SYGVNS, per germline. The CDR3 DNA reads TGTGCCAGCATGGACAGGTCAGACACTGAAGCTTTCTTT. Translated: CASMDRSDTEAFF.

The chain joins TRBV9 to TRBJ1-5; 9 bases map to TRBD1. Germline V gene lookup returns CDR1 SGDLS and CDR2 YYNGEE. V dropped 5 bases and J dropped 10; count of bases not matched to a gene: 13. This CDR3 spans 15 amino acids. CDR3 sequence: CASSPGGTGLSPQHF. The CDR3 coding sequence is TGTGCCAGCAGTCCGGGCGGGACAGGGCTCTCTCCCCAGCATTTT.

Only one count was recorded for this clone. V and J are TRBV27 and TRBJ1-1; 10 nucleotides match TRBD1. The length of the CDR3 is 14 residues. V gave up 2 bases and J gave up 12 bases; unmatched junction bases: 9. Germline V gene lookup returns CDR1 MNHEY and CDR2 SMNVEV (reference sequence). This CDR3 reads CASSLAGTGELTFF. CDR3 nucleotide sequence: TGTGCCAGCAGTTTAGCGGGGACAGGGGAGTTAACTTTCTTT.

This clone was observed a single time. CDR3 loop: CASSPARGDSYEQYF. The CDR3 nucleotides read TGCGCCAGCAGCCCGGCCCGGGGGGACAGCTACGAGCAGTACTTC. The V call is TRBV5-1, the J call TRBJ2-7; perhaps D is TRBD1 or TRBD2 (7 bases each). The ends were cut back, 4 bases at V and 3 bases at J, with 17 bases in the middle. The CDR3 runs 15 residues. Germline assignment: CDR1 SGHRS and CDR2 YFSETQ.

The CDR3 protein is CASSPPGRSEAFF. As DNA, the CDR3 is TGTGCCAGCAGCCCCCCCGGGAGGTCCGAAGCTTTCTTT. The chain recombines TRBV9 with TRBJ1-1; D is undetermined. CDR1 is SGDLS and CDR2 is YYNGEE in the germline V gene. V lost 4 bases and J lost 8, with 15 bases in between. This CDR3 is 13 amino acids long.

This chain links TRBV19 with TRBJ1-1; D unresolved. CDR3 length equals 11 residues. The V and J ends lost 7 bases and 1 base respectively, with 4 bases between them. Germline-derived CDR1 and CDR2 are LNHDA and SQIVND (reference sequence). CDR3 region: CASTGNTEAFF. The CDR3 nucleotides read TGTGCCAGTACCGGGAACACTGAAGCTTTCTTT.